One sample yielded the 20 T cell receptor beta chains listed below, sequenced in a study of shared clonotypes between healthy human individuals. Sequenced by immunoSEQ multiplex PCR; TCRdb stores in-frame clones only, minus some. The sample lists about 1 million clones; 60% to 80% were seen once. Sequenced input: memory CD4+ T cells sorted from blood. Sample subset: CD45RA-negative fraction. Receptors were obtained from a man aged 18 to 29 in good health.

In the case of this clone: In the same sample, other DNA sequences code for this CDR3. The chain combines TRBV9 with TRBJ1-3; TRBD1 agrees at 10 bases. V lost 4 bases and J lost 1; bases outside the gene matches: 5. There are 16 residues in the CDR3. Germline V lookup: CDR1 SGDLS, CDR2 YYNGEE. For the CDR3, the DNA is TGTGCCAGCAGCCCCCGGGACAGGGGATCTGGAAACACCATATATTTT. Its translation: CASSPRDRGSGNTIYF. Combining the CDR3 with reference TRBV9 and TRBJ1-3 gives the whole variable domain DSGVTQTPKHLITATGQRVTLRCSPRSGDLSVYWYQQSLDQGLQFLIQYYNGEERAKGNILERFSAQQFPDLHSELNLSSLELGDSALYFCASSPRDRGSGNTIYFGEGSWLTVV.

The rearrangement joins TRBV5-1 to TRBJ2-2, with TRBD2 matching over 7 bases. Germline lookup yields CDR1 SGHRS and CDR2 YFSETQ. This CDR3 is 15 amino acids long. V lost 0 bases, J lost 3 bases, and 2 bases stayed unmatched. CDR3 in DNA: TGCGCCAGCAGCTTGGTCCTAGCGGACACCGGGGAGCTGTTTTTT. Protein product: CASSLVLADTGELFF.

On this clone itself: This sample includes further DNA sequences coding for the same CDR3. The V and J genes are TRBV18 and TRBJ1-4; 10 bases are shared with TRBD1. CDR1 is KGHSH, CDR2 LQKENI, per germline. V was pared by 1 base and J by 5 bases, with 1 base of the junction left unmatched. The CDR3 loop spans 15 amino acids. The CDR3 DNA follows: TGTGCCAGCTCACCACGGACAGGGGGAAATGAAAAACTGTTTTTT. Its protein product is CASSPRTGGNEKLFF.

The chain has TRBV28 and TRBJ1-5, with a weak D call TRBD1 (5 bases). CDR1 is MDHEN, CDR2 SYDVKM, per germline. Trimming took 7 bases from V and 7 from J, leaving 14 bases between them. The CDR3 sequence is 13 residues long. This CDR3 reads CASTGGWGQPQHF. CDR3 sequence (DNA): TGTGCCAGCACGGGGGGTTGGGGCCAGCCCCAGCATTTT.

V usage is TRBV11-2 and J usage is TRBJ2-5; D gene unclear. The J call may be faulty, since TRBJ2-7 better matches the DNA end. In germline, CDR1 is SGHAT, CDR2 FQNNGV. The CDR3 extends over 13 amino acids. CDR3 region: CASSLVGDYEQYF. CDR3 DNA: TGTGCCAGCAGCTTAGTTGGGGACTACGAGCAGTACTTC.

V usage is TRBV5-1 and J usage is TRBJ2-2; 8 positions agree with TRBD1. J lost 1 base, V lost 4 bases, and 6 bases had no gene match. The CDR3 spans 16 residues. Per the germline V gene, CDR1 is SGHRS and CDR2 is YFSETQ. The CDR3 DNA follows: TGCGCCAGCAGCCGTTCCGGGACAGGGAACACCGGGGAGCTGTTTTTT. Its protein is CASSRSGTGNTGELFF.

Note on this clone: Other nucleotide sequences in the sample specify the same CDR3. The CDR3 region has the DNA TGTGCTAGTGGTTCCCCCGGAGAGACCCAGTACTTC. Encoded protein: CASGSPGETQYF. The chain links TRBV12-5 to TRBJ2-5, with D hard to call. Germline lookup yields CDR1 LGHNT and CDR2 FRNRAP. V gave up 4 bases and J gave up 4 bases, with 7 bases separating them. CDR3 length: 12 residues.

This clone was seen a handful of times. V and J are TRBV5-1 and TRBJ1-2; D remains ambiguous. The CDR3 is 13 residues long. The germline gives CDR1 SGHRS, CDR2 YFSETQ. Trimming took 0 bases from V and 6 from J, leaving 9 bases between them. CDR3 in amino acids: CASSLANGDGYTF. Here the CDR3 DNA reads TGCGCCAGCAGCTTGGCCAACGGGGATGGCTACACCTTC. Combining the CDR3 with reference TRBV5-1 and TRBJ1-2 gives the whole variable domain KAGVTQTPRYLIKTRGQQVTLSCSPISGHRSVSWYQQTPGQGLQFLFEYFSETQRNKGNFPGRFSGRQFSNSRSEMNVSTLELGDSALYLCASSLANGDGYTFGSGTRLTVV.

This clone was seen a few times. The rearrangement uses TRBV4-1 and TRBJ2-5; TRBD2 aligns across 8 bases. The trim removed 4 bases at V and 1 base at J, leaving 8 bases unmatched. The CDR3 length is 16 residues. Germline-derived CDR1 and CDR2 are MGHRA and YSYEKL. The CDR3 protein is CASSPTAGAFQETQYF. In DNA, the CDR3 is TGCGCCAGCAGCCCCACAGCGGGAGCCTTCCAAGAGACCCAGTACTTC.

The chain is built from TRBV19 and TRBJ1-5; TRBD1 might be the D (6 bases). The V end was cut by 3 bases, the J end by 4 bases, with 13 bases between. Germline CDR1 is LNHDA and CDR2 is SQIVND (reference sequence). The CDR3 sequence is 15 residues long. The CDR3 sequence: CASSIGQGRNQPQHF. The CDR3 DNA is TGTGCCAGTAGTATTGGGCAGGGGAGGAATCAGCCCCAGCATTTT. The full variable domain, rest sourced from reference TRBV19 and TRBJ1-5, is DGGITQSPKYLFRKEGQNVTLSCEQNLNHDAMYWYRQDPGQGLRLIYYSQIVNDFQKGDIAEGYSVSREKKESFPLTVTSAQKNPTAFYLCASSIGQGRNQPQHFGDGTRLSIL.

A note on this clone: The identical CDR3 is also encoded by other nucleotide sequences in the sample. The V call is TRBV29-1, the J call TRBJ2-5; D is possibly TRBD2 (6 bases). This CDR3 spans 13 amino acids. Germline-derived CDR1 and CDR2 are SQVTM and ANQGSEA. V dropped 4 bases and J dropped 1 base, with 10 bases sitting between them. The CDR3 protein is CSVGGGTQETQYF. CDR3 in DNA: TGCAGCGTTGGTGGAGGGACCCAAGAGACCCAGTACTTC.

CDR3 sequence (DNA): TGTGCCAGCAGTTTAGAGAGGCAAGCCTACGAGCAGTACTTC. As protein: CASSLERQAYEQYF. This rearrangement joins TRBV28 to TRBJ2-7; D remains unclear. The germline gives CDR1 MDHEN, CDR2 SYDVKM. V was cut by 2 bases and J by 2 bases, with 10 bases left in between. The CDR3 has 14 amino acids.

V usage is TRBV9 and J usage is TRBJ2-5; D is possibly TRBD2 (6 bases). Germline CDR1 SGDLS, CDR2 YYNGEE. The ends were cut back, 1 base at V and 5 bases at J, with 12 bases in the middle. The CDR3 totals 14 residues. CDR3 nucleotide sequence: TGTGCCAGCAGCGTACTAGACAGCGGGGAGACCCAGTACTTC. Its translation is CASSVLDSGETQYF. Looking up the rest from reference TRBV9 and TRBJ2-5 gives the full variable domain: DSGVTQTPKHLITATGQRVTLRCSPRSGDLSVYWYQQSLDQGLQFLIQYYNGEERAKGNILERFSAQQFPDLHSELNLSSLELGDSALYFCASSVLDSGETQYFGPGTRLLVL.

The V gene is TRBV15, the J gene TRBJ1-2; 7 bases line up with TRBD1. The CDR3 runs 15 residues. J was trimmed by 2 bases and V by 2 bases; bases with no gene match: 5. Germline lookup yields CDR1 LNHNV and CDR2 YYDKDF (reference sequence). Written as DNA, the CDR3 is TGTGCCACCAGCAGATCTGACAGGGAAAACTATGGCTACACCTTC. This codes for CATSRSDRENYGYTF.

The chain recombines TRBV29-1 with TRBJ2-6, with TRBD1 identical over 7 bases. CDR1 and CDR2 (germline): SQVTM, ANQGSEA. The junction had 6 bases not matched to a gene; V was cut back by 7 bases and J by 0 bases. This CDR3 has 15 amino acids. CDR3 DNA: TGCAGCGCCAGACAGGGTAACTCTGGGGCCAACGTCCTGACTTTC. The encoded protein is CSARQGNSGANVLTF.

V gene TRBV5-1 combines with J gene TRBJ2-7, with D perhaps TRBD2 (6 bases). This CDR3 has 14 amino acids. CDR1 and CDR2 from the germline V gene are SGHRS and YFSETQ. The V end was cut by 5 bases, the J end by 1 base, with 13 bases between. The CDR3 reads CASSRDWKSYEQYF. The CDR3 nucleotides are TGCGCCAGCAGTCGGGACTGGAAATCCTACGAGCAGTACTTC.

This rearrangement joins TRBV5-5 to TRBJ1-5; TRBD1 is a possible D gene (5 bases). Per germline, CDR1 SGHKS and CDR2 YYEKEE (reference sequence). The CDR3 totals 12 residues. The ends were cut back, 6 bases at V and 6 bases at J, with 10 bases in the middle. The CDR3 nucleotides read TGTGCCAGCATTGGGGACGGTCAGCCCCAGCATTTT. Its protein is CASIGDGQPQHF.

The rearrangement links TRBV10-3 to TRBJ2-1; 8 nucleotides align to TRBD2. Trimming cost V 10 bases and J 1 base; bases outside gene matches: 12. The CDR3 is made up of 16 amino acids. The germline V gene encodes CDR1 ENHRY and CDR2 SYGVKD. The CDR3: CATDFSGTSSYNEQFF. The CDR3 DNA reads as TGTGCCACAGACTTTAGCGGGACGTCTTCCTACAATGAGCAGTTCTTC.

The CDR3 region has the DNA TGTGCCAGCAGCCTCACTAGGGTCCCAGATACGCAGTATTTT. Residues: CASSLTRVPDTQYF. The chain joins TRBV6-5 to TRBJ2-3, with D perhaps matching TRBD2 (5 bases). This CDR3 region has 14 residues. Trimming removed 6 bases from V and 4 bases from J, with 14 bases in between. The germline CDR1 and CDR2 sequences are MNHEY and SVGAGI.

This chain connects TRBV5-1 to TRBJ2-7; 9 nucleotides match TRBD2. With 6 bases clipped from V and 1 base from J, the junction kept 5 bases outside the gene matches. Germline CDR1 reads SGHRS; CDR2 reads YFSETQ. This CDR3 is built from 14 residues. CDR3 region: CASKSRGGSYEQYF. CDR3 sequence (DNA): TGCGCCAGCAAGTCGCGGGGGGGTTCCTACGAGCAGTACTTC.